This T cell receptor (beta chain) was identified during a study of blood T cells in healthy people across ages (dated by TCRdb to 2015 to 2017). Background on the whole study: In model experiments, roughly one uniquely barcoded TCR beta cDNA molecule per two T cells was captured by template switching. Using deep sequencing normalized with unique cDNA molecular identifiers, the study measured how TCR beta repertoire diversity changes with age. Donors were grouped into four age groups: young (average approximately 15 years), middle-aged (over 35), aged (over 55) and long-lived (around 82). The study analyzed two additional independent replicas of 1 million unique cDNA reads from the same blood draw for two donors, one aged 18 to 30 and one aged 80 or older. Summary of the overall study and its limitations: Because profiling used bulk unsorted PBMCs, naive and antigen-experienced compartments could not be compared conclusively. Total diversity estimates from one million sequenced T cells were considered lower bounds and underestimates. Observed TCR beta diversity per million T cells fell roughly linearly with age, and a significant reduction was already apparent by age around 39. Compared with the aged group, the long-lived group had more naive CD4+ T cells, fewer expanded clones and increased TCR diversity, suggesting age selection. There was a strong correlation between observed TCR beta diversity and the percentage of naive T cells measured by flow cytometry. The CMV infection status of donors was not known, potentially confounding age-related changes in expanded clonotypes.

Concerning this clonotype itself: This clone's antigen is unknown. Per-base qualities were not stored, and no clone one base away is much larger.

Donors were under 40 systemically healthy Caucasian individuals from Russia aged about 6 to 100 years. About 9.1 milliliters of peripheral blood were collected from each donor into EDTA-treated Vacutainer tubes. Ficoll-Paque density-gradient centrifugation was used to isolate PBMCs, with at least 7 million obtained per sample. Trizol reagent was used to extract total RNA from PBMCs, with at least 5 micrograms per sample. Naive CD45RAhigh/CD27high T cell percentages were measured by flow cytometry on a PBMC aliquot from every donor. From cysteine to phenylalanine, the CDR3 is 12 amino acids long. Only the CDR3 part of the read is kept: 36 bases, read in frame from the first base. Between the V and J ends, shortened by 5 bases and 1 base respectively, the junction contains 8 bases. CDR1 and CDR2 are drawn from the germline V gene: SQVTM, ANQGSEA. Libraries came from 5' RACE. The sample was run on an Illumina HiSeq 2500. A second PCR of about 6 to 12 cycles was performed with a sample-barcoded 5' primer and a J-beta primer mix. A unique molecular identifier was introduced onto each TCR beta cDNA molecule by a template-switch 5' adaptor carrying 12 random nucleotides. Each sample yielded at least 2.5 million CDR3-containing paired-end reads. The Mint cDNA synthesis kit, primed by a TRBC-specific oligonucleotide, was used to synthesize first-strand cDNA from all RNA. After uracil-DNA glycosylase treatment, a first 18-cycle PCR used universal primers M1SS and BC2_uni_R on all cDNA. Regarding the original processing steps: Each sample was normalized by randomly selecting 1 million high-quality reads, each carrying a distinct molecular identifier. Instead of being binned into consensus sequences, reads that shared molecular identifiers were thrown out. MiTCR, with a Q25 quality threshold and the strictest error-elimination algorithm, was used for CDR3 identification, clonotype clustering and error correction. A nonparametric unseen species model using Euler transformation provided a lower-bound estimate of total TCR beta diversity. TCRdb reprocessed the public reads (quality trimming at Q25 with fastp, clone calling with MiXCR) and kept in-frame beta chains. Rows matching on CDR3 protein sequence are summarized as one entry with the most common DNA and genes. The V and J calls come from TCRdb's annotation, not from the publication. The sample table contains 760,000 or so distinct CDR3 sequences; only one count was recorded for approximately 25% of them. Under 9.5% of the sample comes from the top ten.

The sample was also reused in another study, on T cells of mothers and their children. Taken from the second paper: The donors were nine systemically healthy Caucasian individuals, made up of three mothers and their six children. cDNA synthesis consumed the entire amount of extracted RNA, loaded at approximately 1.6 ug RNA in each 15 ul reaction. Sample barcodes and 2-4 random nucleotides were added via the M1S primer in the second PCR. Each mother yielded over 9.5 million TCR beta CDR3 reads and each child roughly 3 million reads. TCR recombination output is similarly shaped by thymic selection in related and unrelated pairs, with a minor effect exerted by inherited differences. Normalized repertoire overlap was always found to be slightly, but never significantly, higher in related mother-child pairs than in unrelated mother-child pairs. No persistent microchimeric T cell clones were detected, at a sensitivity of around 100 clones per million clonotypes. The study used deep NGS to compare TCR beta repertoires of mothers and children, seeking features distinguishing related mother-child pairs from unrelated individuals. Mothers averaged about 40 +/- 4 years of age and children averaged approximately 12 +/- 4 years. After adapter ligation with NEBNext reagents, the libraries were sequenced on Illumina HiSeq 2000 with 100+100 nt paired-end reads. To prevent cross-contamination, the mother and child libraries were prepared a month apart and were sequenced in separate runs. For each donor, between roughly 450,000 and 2,100,000 distinct TCR beta clonotypes were identified. Naive TCR beta clonotypes were estimated from low-frequency clonotypes matched to each donor's FACS-determined naive share, without sorting.

The sample comprised blood. This receptor chain uses TRBV29-1 and TRBJ1-2, with a tentative D gene TRBD1 over 6 matching bases. The sequence was collected from a boy aged 5-17 years in good health. The CDR3: CSVSGVNYGYTF. The DNA sequence is given as TGCAGCGTTTCAGGGGTTAACTATGGCTACACCTTC.